This T cell receptor beta chain is drawn from a study of long-term antiretroviral therapy in people with HIV (dated by TCRdb to about 2022). Concerning the study at large: The earliest samples were collected about a decade before the 2015 WHO recommendation for immediate ART, when ART was typically delayed until CD4 counts fell. A retrospective serial study tested whether changes in peripheral blood TRB repertoire composition and diversity were associated with ART initiation and durable HIV suppression. From 30 adults with confirmed HIV infection, the cohort provided 192 cryopreserved PBMC samples, gathered serially across a mean of about six years (range 1-12). Among the approximately 27 participants with HIV, eleven were female. No cross-contamination during QIAcube processing was shown when test extractions of a monoclonal T-cell line were performed alongside about 33 polyclonal samples.

Trimming removed 8 bases from V and 7 bases from J, leaving 6 bases between the germline ends. According to the germline V gene, CDR1 reads MRHNA and CDR2 reads SNTAGT. The CDR3 spans 11 residues, from the cysteine through the phenylalanine. Only the CDR3 region is kept as DNA, spanning 33 bases read in frame from base 1. Here is what the overall study found, with its caveats: Since PBMC availability was limited, sequencing covered only the TCR beta chain, with no alpha chain pairing. At every time point, the repertoire was dominated by expanded TRB clones first identified before ART initiation, although this dominance fluctuated and, in many PLHIV, declined after ART. Because pre-ART samples had limited cell numbers, profiling was done on unsorted PBMC rather than on sorted CD4+ and CD8+ T cells. The samples span the years 2004 to 2017, and the ART regimens used may be less effective than current regimens. ART initiation was associated with a significant increase in TRB diversity, but diversity stayed significantly below transplant donor controls even after long-term ART. Narrower CDR3 length ranges were observed in HIV repertoires than in controls, and an antigen-experienced repertoire with only a slight naive shift after ART was suggested by the network structure. Inferences about post-ART repertoire changes were limited because no data were available on ART adherence, viral resistance or therapy changes.

The sample holds a few counts of this clone. What this receptor recognizes is not known. It has no much larger one-base neighbor in the sample; base qualities were not kept. To be included, a participant needed at least one PBMC sample from before ART initiation plus at least two post-ART samples. Treatment was received in the United States of America by all participants with HIV. Before DNA extraction, cryopreserved samples of roughly 0.9-10 million PBMC were thawed and then washed. At the time of the earliest PBMC sample, participants with HIV were aged between roughly 23 and 60 years. PBMC samples were contributed by each participant from 1-4 timepoints before ART initiation and 2-8 timepoints after ART initiation, with a median of 7 samples. For every participant, serial HIV viral load, CD4+ T-cell count, ART history and demographic data were obtained. Genomic DNA was extracted from unsorted PBMC with a Qiagen kit on a QIAcube, with processing performed in batches of 12 samples.

The immunoSEQ hsTCRB v3.0 assay was used at survey level resolution to sequence the TRB variable region. The target sequencing depth for TRB was roughly 40,000-50,000 T-cell genomes per sample. TRB libraries were pooled and sequenced on an Illumina MiSeq using a v3 150-cycle kit. Regarding the original processing steps: Repertoire analysis ran in R within a reproducible Nextflow workflow covering QC, data transformation and analysis. Custom analyses were implemented in LymphoSeq2, an R package for AIRR-Seq data exploration. A few samples yielding fewer than 5000 total TRB sequences were excluded, leaving around 190 analyzed HIV repertoires. Among the 180 to 200 HIV repertoires that were kept, around 59 were collected before ART initiation and roughly 130 were collected after ART initiation. Each repertoire was downsampled to 5000 TRB nucleotide sequences, and summary statistics were averaged across 100 downsampling iterations. The analysis kept only TRB sequences whose CDR3 regions were at least seven amino acids long. Diversity was assessed using a clonality score derived from Shannon entropy and using the Gini coefficient. In repertoire networks, the top 5000 CDR3 amino acid sequences were linked whenever an edit distance of one separated two sequences. GLIPH2 predicted antigen specificity groups and MHC restriction for TRB CDR3 amino acid sequences. To flag known associations with CMV, EBV, HIV or tissue antigens, CDR3 amino acid sequences were compared against VDJdb and McPAS-TCR. Pre-ART, post-ART and control groups were compared with Wilcoxon signed-rank tests and Holm-Bonferroni correction. TCRdb obtained this table from immuneACCESS and retained in-frame rearrangements with V and J assigned. These tables miss some clones; where compared with another copy, unresolved V genes account for less than half of the shortfall, and the remainder is unexplained. D and trimming were read from the DNA, whereas the V and J calls and clone size are those reported in that table. A total of around 35,000 clones appear in this sample, over 70% of them only once. Approximately 7.6% of the sample is taken by the ten largest.

The chain employs TRBV6-4 and TRBJ1-6; the D gene cannot be named for sure. This TCR was sampled from a woman in her 50s with HIV. The material was unsorted PBMCs, obtained 3.1 years after starting antiretroviral therapy. Here is the DNA: TGTGCCAGCCCAAAGAATTCACCCCTCCACTTT. Translation gives CASPKNSPLHF.